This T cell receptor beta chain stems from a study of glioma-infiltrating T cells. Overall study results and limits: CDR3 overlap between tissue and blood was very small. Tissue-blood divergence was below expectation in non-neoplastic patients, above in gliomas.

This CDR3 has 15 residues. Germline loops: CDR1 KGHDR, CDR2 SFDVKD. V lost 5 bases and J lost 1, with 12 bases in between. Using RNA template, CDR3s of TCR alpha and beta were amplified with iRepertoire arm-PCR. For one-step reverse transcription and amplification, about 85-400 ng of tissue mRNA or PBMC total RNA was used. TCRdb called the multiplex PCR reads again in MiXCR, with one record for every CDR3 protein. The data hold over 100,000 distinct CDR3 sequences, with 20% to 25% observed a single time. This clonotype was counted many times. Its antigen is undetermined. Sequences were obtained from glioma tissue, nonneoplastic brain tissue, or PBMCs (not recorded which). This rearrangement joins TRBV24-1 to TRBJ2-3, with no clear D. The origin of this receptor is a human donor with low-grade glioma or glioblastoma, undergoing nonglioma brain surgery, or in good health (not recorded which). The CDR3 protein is CATSAGQSRTDTQYF. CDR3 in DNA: TGTGCCACCAGTGCTGGGCAGTCTCGCACAGATACGCAGTATTTT.